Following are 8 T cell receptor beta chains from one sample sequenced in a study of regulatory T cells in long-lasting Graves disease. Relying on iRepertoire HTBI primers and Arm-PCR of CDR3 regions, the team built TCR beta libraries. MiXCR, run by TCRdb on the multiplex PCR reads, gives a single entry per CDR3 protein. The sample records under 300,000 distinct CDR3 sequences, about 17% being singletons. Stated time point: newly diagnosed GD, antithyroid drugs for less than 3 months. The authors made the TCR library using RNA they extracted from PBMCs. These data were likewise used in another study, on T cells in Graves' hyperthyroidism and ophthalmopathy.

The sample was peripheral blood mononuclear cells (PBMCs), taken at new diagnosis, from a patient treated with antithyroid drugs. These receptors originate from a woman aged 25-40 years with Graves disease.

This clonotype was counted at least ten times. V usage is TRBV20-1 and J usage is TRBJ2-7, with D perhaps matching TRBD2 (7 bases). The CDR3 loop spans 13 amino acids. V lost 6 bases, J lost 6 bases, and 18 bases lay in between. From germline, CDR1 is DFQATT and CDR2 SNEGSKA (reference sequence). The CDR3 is CSAPSGGHIEQYF. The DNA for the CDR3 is TGCAGTGCACCCTCGGGGGGCCATATCGAGCAGTACTTC.

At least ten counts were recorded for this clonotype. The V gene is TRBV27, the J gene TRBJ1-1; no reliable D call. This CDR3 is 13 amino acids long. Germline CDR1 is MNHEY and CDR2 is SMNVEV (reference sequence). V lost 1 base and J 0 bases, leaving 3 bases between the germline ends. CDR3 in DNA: TGTGCCAGCAGTTTATACGTGAACACTGAAGCTTTCTTT. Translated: CASSLYVNTEAFF.

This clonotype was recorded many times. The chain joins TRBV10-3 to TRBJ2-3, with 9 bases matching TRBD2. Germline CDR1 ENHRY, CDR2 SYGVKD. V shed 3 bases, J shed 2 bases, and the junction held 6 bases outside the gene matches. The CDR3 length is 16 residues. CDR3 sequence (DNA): TGTGCCATCAGTGACCGGACTAGCGCGGCCACAGATACGCAGTATTTT. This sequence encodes CAISDRTSAATDTQYF.

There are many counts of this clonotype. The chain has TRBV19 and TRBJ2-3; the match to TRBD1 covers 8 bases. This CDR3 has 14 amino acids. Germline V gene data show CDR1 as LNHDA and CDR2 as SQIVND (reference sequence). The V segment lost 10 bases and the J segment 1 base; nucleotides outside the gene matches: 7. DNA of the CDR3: TGTGCCACTAACACAGGGGGAGGCACAGATACGCAGTATTTT. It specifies CATNTGGGTDTQYF.

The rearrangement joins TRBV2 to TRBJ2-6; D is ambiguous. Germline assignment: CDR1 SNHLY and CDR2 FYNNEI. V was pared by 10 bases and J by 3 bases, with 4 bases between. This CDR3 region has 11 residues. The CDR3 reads CATNGANVLTF. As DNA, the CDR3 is TGTGCCACCAATGGGGCCAACGTCCTGACTTTC.

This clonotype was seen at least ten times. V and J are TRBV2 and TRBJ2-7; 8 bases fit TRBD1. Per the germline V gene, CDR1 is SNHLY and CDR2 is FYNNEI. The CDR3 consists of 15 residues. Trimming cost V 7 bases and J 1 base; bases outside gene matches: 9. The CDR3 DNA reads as TGTGCCAGCAAATCACAGGGGGTAACATCCTACGAGCAGTACTTC. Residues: CASKSQGVTSYEQYF.

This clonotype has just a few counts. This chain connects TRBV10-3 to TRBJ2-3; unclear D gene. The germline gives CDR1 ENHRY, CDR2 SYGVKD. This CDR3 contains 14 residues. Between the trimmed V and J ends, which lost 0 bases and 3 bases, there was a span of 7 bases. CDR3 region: CAISESTQTDTQYF. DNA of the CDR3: TGTGCCATCAGTGAGTCAACTCAAACAGATACGCAGTATTTT.

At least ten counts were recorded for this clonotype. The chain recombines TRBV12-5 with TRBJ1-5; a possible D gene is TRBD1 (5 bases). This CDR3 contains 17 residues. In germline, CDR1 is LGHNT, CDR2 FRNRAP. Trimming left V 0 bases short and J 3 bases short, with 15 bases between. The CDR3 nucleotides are TGTGCTAGTGGTTTGGTCCTCCCCCGGGGGGTCAATCAGCCCCAGCATTTT. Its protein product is CASGLVLPRGVNQPQHF.